The present entry profiles one T cell receptor beta chain with its context. The data were taken from a study of blood T cell repertoires in COVID-19. As for the study in general: COVID-19 samples from acute and convalescent phases originated in the United States, Italy and Spain. The cDNA or gDNA used as material had been derived from T cells, B-cell-depleted T cells, or PBMCs.

In the original workflow: Reference gene primer amplification yielded estimated nucleated cell counts. The table came from immunoSEQ multiplex PCR; TCRdb's copy has only in-frame clones and leaves some out. The V and J calls and clone size are taken from that table; D and trimming were inferred from the DNA. The sample consists of some 85,000 clones, around 80% of them appearing once. The CDR3 length is 12 residues. Germline lookup yields CDR1 MGHDK and CDR2 SYGVNS. Trimming took off 9 bases at V and 2 bases at J, with 11 bases between the two ends. The chain joins TRBV25-1 to TRBJ2-7, with a weak D call TRBD2 (5 bases). What was sequenced was peripheral blood. This clonotype was sampled from a human donor in a cohort sampled during active COVID-19. The CDR3 loop reads CASEDGTYEQYF. The DNA for the CDR3 is TGTGCCAGTGAGGACGGGACCTACGAGCAGTACTTC.